The 27 T cell receptor beta chains presented below share a single source sample, sequenced in a study of shared clonotypes between healthy human individuals (dated by TCRdb to the early 2020s). Libraries were built with the immunoSEQ multiplex PCR assay. The table comes from immuneACCESS by way of TCRdb, which keeps in-frame sequences with V and J called. Part of the clones is missing from these tables; in studies checked, under half for an unresolved V gene and the rest for unknown reasons. The sample table records 520,000 or so clones; 79% of these occur just once. Under 15% of the sample belongs to the ten largest clones. Source material: PBMCs. Receptors originate from a middle-aged woman in good health. Some clones in this sample may be carry-over from other donors' samples.

The chain recombines TRBV29-1 with TRBJ2-7, with TRBD2 identical over 8 bases. After removal of 0 bases from V and 2 bases from J, the junction contained 6 bases not matched to a gene. The CDR3 sequence is 15 residues long. Germline V gene data show CDR1 as SQVTM and CDR2 as ANQGSEA. This chain's CDR3 is CSVEDPRGGPYEQYF. DNA of the CDR3: TGCAGCGTTGAAGACCCCCGGGGGGGGCCCTACGAGCAGTACTTC.

The chain uses TRBV6-5 and TRBJ2-1, with 12 bases identical to TRBD2. Germline loops: CDR1 MNHEY, CDR2 SVGAGI. This CDR3 has 14 residues. The V gene end was trimmed by 6 bases and the J gene end by 9 bases; junction bases not matched to a gene: 6. This CDR3 is CASRPSGRAVEQFF. CDR3 nucleotides: TGTGCCAGCAGACCTAGCGGGAGGGCCGTTGAGCAGTTCTTC.

The J gene is TRBJ2-3, the V gene TRBV18, with 14 positions matching TRBD2. With V trimmed by 3 bases and J by 5 bases, 4 bases remained unmatched. The CDR3 has 16 amino acids. Per the germline V gene, CDR1 is KGHSH and CDR2 is LQKENI. Written as DNA, the CDR3 is TGTGCCAGCTCACCGGGACTAGCGGGAGCGATAGATACGCAGTATTTT. This sequence encodes CASSPGLAGAIDTQYF.

The rearrangement uses TRBV5-5 and TRBJ2-2, with D perhaps matching TRBD1 (6 bases). Germline loops: CDR1 SGHKS, CDR2 YYEKEE (reference sequence). Trimming cost V 4 bases and J 9 bases, with 16 bases left between them. CDR3 length: 14 residues. CDR3 nucleotides: TGTGCCAGCAGCGACACTAGGACAGCGTGGGAGCTGTTTTTT. Encoded protein: CASSDTRTAWELFF.

DNA for the CDR3: TGTGCCAGCAGCTCCGGGACTAGCGGGAGCTACAATGAGCAGTTCTTC. As protein: CASSSGTSGSYNEQFF. The J gene is TRBJ2-1, the V gene TRBV5-4; 14 positions match TRBD2. Germline CDR1 reads SGHNT; CDR2 reads YYREEE (reference sequence). The CDR3 spans 16 residues. With V trimmed by 3 bases and J by 3 bases, 2 bases remained unmatched.

The rearrangement links TRBV6-6 to TRBJ2-2; tentatively, D is TRBD2 (6 bases). Trimming removed 4 bases at V and 7 bases at J, with 13 bases between. The CDR3 covers 14 residues. Germline lookup yields CDR1 MNHNY and CDR2 SVGAGI (reference sequence). CDR3 sequence: CASSFSGRIGELFF. The CDR3 DNA follows: TGTGCCAGCAGTTTTAGCGGTAGAATCGGGGAGCTGTTTTTT.

This clone was seen a few times. The chain uses TRBV27 and TRBJ2-7, with 9 bases that match TRBD1. This CDR3 is built from 14 residues. Germline-derived CDR1 and CDR2 are MNHEY and SMNVEV (reference sequence). The V segment lost 4 bases and the J segment 2 bases; nucleotides outside the gene matches: 3. In nucleotides, the CDR3 is TGTGCCAGCAGTTCCCGGGACAGGGCCTACGAGCAGTACTTC. This encodes CASSSRDRAYEQYF.

The rearrangement uses TRBV19 and TRBJ1-1, with 7 bases fitting TRBD1. J was trimmed by 0 bases and V by 0 bases; bases with no gene match: 1. Germline loops: CDR1 LNHDA, CDR2 SQIVND (reference sequence). CDR3 length equals 15 residues. The CDR3 loop is CASSIETGMNTEAFF. The CDR3 bases are TGTGCCAGTAGTATAGAGACAGGGATGAACACTGAAGCTTTCTTT.

This clone was picked up one time. The gene calls are TRBV7-8 and TRBJ2-5; D may be TRBD2 (6 bases). This CDR3 spans 15 amino acids. The germline V gene encodes CDR1 SGHVS and CDR2 FQNEAQ. The germline V and J ends were trimmed by 5 bases and 5 bases, with 18 bases remaining between them. Here the CDR3 reads CASSPRDLRWETQYF. DNA for the CDR3: TGTGCCAGCAGCCCCCGGGACTTGCGGTGGGAGACCCAGTACTTC. The full variable domain, with the rest looked up from reference TRBV7-8 and TRBJ2-5, is GAGVSQSPRYKVAKRGQDVALRCDPISGHVSLFWYQQALGQGPEFLTYFQNEAQLDKSGLPSDRFFAERPEGSVSTLKIQRTQQEDSAVYLCASSPRDLRWETQYFGPGTRLLVL.

The J gene is TRBJ1-4, the V gene TRBV18; 8 bases align to TRBD1. V trimming: 3 bases; J trimming: 5 bases; junction bases outside the gene matches: 2. The CDR3 loop spans 14 amino acids. Germline CDR1 is KGHSH and CDR2 is LQKENI. The CDR3 nucleotides read TGTGCCAGCTCACCGGGACAGGAGAATGAAAAACTGTTTTTT. Amino acids: CASSPGQENEKLFF.

The V call is TRBV28, the J call TRBJ2-1; 11 bases match TRBD2. J lost 3 bases, V lost 5 bases, and 9 bases had no gene match. Germline V lookup: CDR1 MDHEN, CDR2 SYDVKM. The CDR3 has 17 amino acids. The CDR3 protein is CASSTTSGTGNYNEQFF. The CDR3 nucleotides read TGTGCCAGCAGTACGACTAGCGGGACGGGAAACTACAATGAGCAGTTCTTC.

The rearrangement joins TRBV25-1 to TRBJ2-1; TRBD2 matches 11 bases. CDR1 MGHDK and CDR2 SYGVNS come from the germline V gene. Losses at the gene ends were 7 bases for V and 3 bases for J; bases not matched to a gene: 5. The CDR3 totals 15 residues. The CDR3 coding sequence is TGTGCCAGCACCCAGGGACTAGCGGACTACAATGAGCAGTTCTTC. It is translated as CASTQGLADYNEQFF.

The V and J genes are TRBV28 and TRBJ2-5; weak D call: TRBD2 (7 bases). The V gene's germline CDR1 is MDHEN and CDR2 SYDVKM. This CDR3 comprises 12 residues. Between the trimmed V and J ends, which lost 6 bases and 6 bases, there was a span of 11 bases. The CDR3 loop is CASSRGAQTQYF. CDR3 nucleotides: TGTGCCAGCAGCCGGGGGGCGCAGACCCAGTACTTC.

The table lists this clone with a few counts. The V call is TRBV29-1, the J call TRBJ1-1, with D uncertain. CDR3 length equals 12 residues. V gave up 8 bases and J gave up 6 bases, with 16 bases separating them. Germline V CDR1 and CDR2: SQVTM, ANQGSEA. CDR3 residues: CSSSLVGSEAFF. The DNA for the CDR3 is TGCAGCTCGAGTCTCGTGGGCTCTGAAGCTTTCTTT.

The chain combines TRBV14 with TRBJ2-7; D uncertain. There are 14 residues in the CDR3. From germline, CDR1 is SGHDN and CDR2 FVKESK. Trimming took off 4 bases at V and 1 base at J, with 11 bases between the two ends. CDR3 bases: TGTGCCAGCAGCCTGGGCAGCCCGTCCTACGAGCAGTACTTC. Translating it yields CASSLGSPSYEQYF.

V is TRBV10-3 and J is TRBJ2-1, with D unresolved. V was shortened by 4 bases and J by 5 bases, with 9 bases between the two germline ends. CDR3 size: 13 residues. Per germline, CDR1 ENHRY and CDR2 SYGVKD. CDR3 loop: CAISVPGNNEQFF. The DNA of the CDR3 is TGTGCCATCAGTGTCCCAGGAAACAATGAGCAGTTCTTC.

This chain links TRBV7-2 with TRBJ1-4, with D uncertain. V lost 5 bases to trimming and J lost 1 base, with 11 bases between them. The CDR3 loop spans 15 amino acids. CDR1 is SGHTA and CDR2 is FQGNSA in the germline V gene. The CDR3 DNA sequence: TGTGCCAGCAGCAGAGGACTTGGAACTAATGAAAAACTGTTTTTT. This sequence encodes CASSRGLGTNEKLFF.

V usage is TRBV14 and J usage is TRBJ1-2; D might be TRBD1 (5 bases). Germline CDR1 SGHDN, CDR2 FVKESK. This CDR3 is 16 amino acids long. Trimming cost V 2 bases and J 4 bases, with 17 bases left between them. CDR3 in amino acids: CASSQSGQPLRYGYTF. The CDR3 DNA follows: TGTGCCAGCAGCCAAAGCGGACAACCTTTACGCTATGGCTACACCTTC. Drawing the rest from reference TRBV14 and TRBJ1-2, the complete variable domain is EAGVTQFPSHSVIEKGQTVTLRCDPISGHDNLYWYRRVMGKEIKFLLHFVKESKQDESGMPNNRFLAERTGGTYSTLKVQPAELEDSGVYFCASSQSGQPLRYGYTFGSGTRLTVV.

The rearrangement uses TRBV28 and TRBJ2-5; no clear D gene. The germline V gene has CDR1 MDHEN and CDR2 SYDVKM. The ends were cut back, 5 bases at V and 1 base at J, with 11 bases in the middle. This CDR3 comprises 14 residues. CDR3 region: CASSPRRFQETQYF. DNA of the CDR3: TGTGCCAGCAGTCCTCGACGGTTCCAAGAGACCCAGTACTTC.

The rearrangement uses TRBV29-1 and TRBJ2-3; D not certain. The CDR3 consists of 15 residues. The germline V gene encodes CDR1 SQVTM and CDR2 ANQGSEA. V was pared by 2 bases and J by 5 bases, with 17 bases between. As DNA, the CDR3 is TGCAGCGTTGAATTTCGTGGTAAGACCGAAGATACGCAGTATTTT. It encodes CSVEFRGKTEDTQYF.

CDR3 nucleotides: TGTGCCACAACAACTAGATTAGGTTACGAGCAGTACTTC. Translating gives CATTTRLGYEQYF. The V gene is TRBV15, the J gene TRBJ2-7, with D maybe TRBD2 (5 bases). Per the germline V gene, CDR1 is LNHNV and CDR2 is YYDKDF (reference sequence). V shed 9 bases and J shed 4 bases, with 16 bases lying between them. This CDR3 has 13 amino acids.

This clone was seen only a few times. DNA for the CDR3: TGTGCCAGCAGTGAACGGGACAGGGTGTTTGGGGCCAACGTCCTGACTTTC. As protein: CASSERDRVFGANVLTF. The chain has TRBV25-1 and TRBJ2-6, with TRBD1 identical over 9 bases. V shed 2 bases and J 3 bases; nucleotides not matched to a gene: 5. CDR3 length equals 17 residues. Per germline, CDR1 MGHDK and CDR2 SYGVNS.

V and J are TRBV9 and TRBJ2-7, with 11 bases fitting TRBD1. In germline, CDR1 is SGDLS, CDR2 YYNGEE. The J segment lost 7 bases and the V segment lost 3 bases, leaving 6 bases of the junction unmatched. The CDR3 consists of 14 residues. CDR3 sequence: CASSAGTGGREQYF. Written as DNA, the CDR3 is TGTGCCAGCAGCGCCGGGACAGGGGGTCGAGAGCAGTACTTC.

This clone was seen a few times. The rearrangement joins TRBV11-2 to TRBJ2-3; no firm D call. V was trimmed by 7 bases and J by 5 bases, leaving 13 bases between them. Germline CDR1 SGHAT, CDR2 FQNNGV. The CDR3 is 13 residues long. This CDR3 is CASTPPGLDTQYF. The CDR3 nucleotides are TGTGCCAGCACCCCCCCCGGTTTAGATACGCAGTATTTT.

For this clone: Additional DNA sequences in this sample encode the identical CDR3. CDR3 DNA: TGTGCCAGCTCACCACCAGGGTTACCCTACGAGCAGTACTTC. It encodes CASSPPGLPYEQYF. The chain links TRBV18 to TRBJ2-7; D not certain. The CDR3 has 14 amino acids. Germline loops: CDR1 KGHSH, CDR2 LQKENI. Trimming left V 0 bases short and J 2 bases short, with 8 bases between.

The J gene is TRBJ2-1, the V gene TRBV7-6; D might be TRBD2 (5 bases). CDR1 is SGHVS, CDR2 FNYEAQ, per germline. The length of the CDR3 is 19 residues. The V and J ends lost 5 bases and 0 bases respectively, with 23 bases between them. CDR3 nucleotides: TGTGCCAGCAGCGAAGGGTGGCTTCTTGGGGAGCTCTCCTACAATGAGCAGTTCTTC. Translated, it gives CASSEGWLLGELSYNEQFF.

Turning to this clone: One junction end does not reproduce the germline sequence, and a read error may be involved. This chain uses TRBV2 with TRBJ2-5; 8 nucleotides align to TRBD2. The CDR3 totals 15 residues. From germline, CDR1 is SNHLY and CDR2 FYNNEI. In nucleotides, the CDR3 is TGTGCCAGCTGTGATAGCGGGACAAGGTGGGAGACCCAGTACTTC. It encodes CASCDSGTRWETQYF.